These T cell receptor beta chains were read from a single sample in a study of T cell repertoires in cytomegalovirus infection. These receptors are not linked to any known antigen. TCRdb re-derived calls from the reads in MiXCR, one entry per CDR3 protein. The profile covers roughly 800,000 distinct CDR3 sequences, with 25% to 30% appearing a single time and about 12% taken by the ten largest. Specimen: cultured CD8+ T cells from PBMCs, collected from culture after CMV antigen stimulation. The receptors derive from a human donor in good health (CMV status not recorded). Some clones in this sample may be carry-over from other donors' samples. Both conserved end residues are part of each CDR3. D genes are given only for firm matches. Rows give clone size only sometimes, using once, few, many, or a class for an expanded clone.

cdr3_aa: CASTKTGTAYNEQFF
cdr3_nt: TGTGCCAGCACCAAAACCGGGACAGCCTACAATGAGCAGTTCTTC
clone_size: many
cdr3_length: 15
v_call: TRBV7-2
j_call: TRBJ2-1
d_call: TRBD1

cdr3_aa: CATSRAGGGVPFSGNTIYF
cdr3_nt: TGTGCCACCAGCAGAGCGGGCGGGGGGGTACCCTTCTCTGGAAACACCATATATTTT
clone_size: few
cdr3_length: 19
v_call: TRBV15
j_call: TRBJ1-3
d_call: .

cdr3_aa: CASGQGYEQFF
cdr3_nt: TGTGCTAGTGGGCAGGGCTATGAGCAGTTCTTC
clone_size: .
cdr3_length: 11
v_call: TRBV12-5
j_call: TRBJ2-1
d_call: .

cdr3_aa: CASSPTSGSFQETQYF
cdr3_nt: TGTGCCAGCAGCCCAACTAGCGGGAGCTTCCAAGAGACCCAGTACTTC
clone_size: many
cdr3_length: 16
v_call: TRBV7-8
j_call: TRBJ2-5
d_call: TRBD2

cdr3_aa: CASSFRVTGHLNTGELFF
cdr3_nt: TGTGCCAGCAGTTTTCGAGTGACAGGACACCTAAACACCGGGGAGCTGTTTTTT
clone_size: .
cdr3_length: 18
v_call: TRBV28
j_call: TRBJ2-2
d_call: .

cdr3_aa: CASSIRGFNTEAFF
cdr3_nt: TGTGCCAGTAGTATTCGTGGCTTTAACACTGAAGCTTTCTTT
clone_size: .
cdr3_length: 14
v_call: TRBV19
j_call: TRBJ1-1
d_call: .

cdr3_aa: CASSSGQGDEQFF
cdr3_nt: TGTGCTAGCAGCTCAGGACAGGGCGATGAGCAGTTCTTC
clone_size: few
cdr3_length: 13
v_call: TRBV7-6
j_call: TRBJ2-1
d_call: TRBD1

cdr3_aa: CASSSRPLLRTEQETQYF
cdr3_nt: TGTGCCAGCAGCTCCCGTCCCCTTCTAAGGACAGAGCAGGAGACCCAGTACTTC
clone_size: many
cdr3_length: 18
v_call: TRBV7-6
j_call: TRBJ2-5
d_call: .

cdr3_aa: CASNDFFSGANVLTF
cdr3_nt: TGTGCCAGCAATGATTTCTTCTCTGGGGCCAACGTCCTGACTTTC
clone_size: few
cdr3_length: 15
v_call: TRBV6-1
j_call: TRBJ2-6
d_call: .

cdr3_aa: CASSLGETEQFF
cdr3_nt: TGTGCCAGCAGCTTGGGAGAGACCGAGCAGTTCTTC
clone_size: .
cdr3_length: 12
v_call: TRBV7-9
j_call: TRBJ2-1
d_call: .

cdr3_aa: CASRQDSYTF
cdr3_nt: TGTGCCAGCAGGCAGGACAGCTACACCTTC
clone_size: .
cdr3_length: 10
v_call: TRBV12-3/TRBV12-4
j_call: TRBJ1-2
d_call: .